This is a list of T cell receptor beta chains from one sample in a study of shared clonotypes between healthy human individuals. Libraries were prepared by immunoSEQ multiplex PCR; TCRdb keeps only in-frame clonotypes and omits some of them. The repertoire consists of 1.4 million to 1.5 million clones, with approximately 97% occurring once and the leading ten covering over 1%. The sequenced sample was naive CD4+ T cells sorted from blood. All receptors derive from a man aged 25 to 40 in good health. CDR3s include the opening cysteine and the closing phenylalanine or tryptophan. The D gene is left open where the match is weak. Clone size appears in some rows only: once, few, many, or a class for an expanded clone.

d_call	v_call	clone_size	j_call	cdr3_aa	cdr3_nt
TRBD1	TRBV30	-	TRBJ2-3	CACSLQGDTQYF	TGTGCCTGTTCCCTACAGGGGGATACGCAGTATTTT
-	TRBV19	-	TRBJ1-5	CASSPGVTQPQHF	TGTGCCAGTAGTCCAGGGGTTACTCAGCCCCAGCATTTT
TRBD1	TRBV6-6	-	TRBJ2-6	CASRKQGATGANVLTF	TGTGCCAGCAGAAAACAGGGGGCTACTGGGGCCAACGTCCTGACTTTC
TRBD2	TRBV7-9	-	TRBJ2-7	CASSLAALGLAGLYEQYF	TGTGCCAGCAGCTTAGCAGCCCTGGGACTAGCGGGCCTCTACGAGCAGTACTTC
-	TRBV18	-	TRBJ1-1	CASSPLPGMNTEAFF	TGTGCCAGCTCACCACTCCCCGGGATGAACACTGAAGCTTTCTTT
-	TRBV6-5	-	TRBJ2-7	CASSYSTGTYEQYF	TGTGCCAGCAGTTACTCGACTGGGACCTACGAGCAGTACTTC
TRBD1	TRBV28	-	TRBJ2-1	CASTLMGQGINEQFF	TGTGCCAGCACCCTAATGGGACAGGGTATCAATGAGCAGTTCTTC
TRBD1	TRBV7-6	-	TRBJ2-7	CASSQTRTGKQYF	TGTGCCAGCAGCCAAACCCGGACAGGGAAGCAGTACTTC
TRBD2	TRBV5-6	-	TRBJ2-7	CASSLLGVAGDYEQYF	TGTGCCAGCAGCTTATTGGGTGTAGCGGGAGATTACGAGCAGTACTTC
-	TRBV5-1	-	TRBJ2-3	CASATQSTDTQYF	TGCGCCAGCGCAACCCAGAGCACAGATACGCAGTATTTT
-	TRBV27	-	TRBJ1-5	CASSPIRGLTSNQPQHF	TGTGCCAGCAGTCCTATCCGGGGACTCACTAGCAATCAGCCCCAGCATTTT
-	TRBV2	-	TRBJ2-3	CASKGGREDTQYF	TGTGCCAGCAAGGGGGGTCGGGAAGATACGCAGTATTTT
TRBD1	TRBV10-3	-	TRBJ1-1	CAIRGQGMMAEAFF	TGTGCCATCAGGGGACAGGGAATGATGGCTGAAGCTTTCTTT
-	TRBV30	-	TRBJ1-2	CAWEGTNYGYTF	TGTGCCTGGGAAGGGACTAACTATGGCTACACCTTC
-	TRBV7-9	-	TRBJ2-5	CASSLSLSGTLETQYF	TGTGCCAGCAGCTTAAGTCTCTCCGGGACTTTAGAGACCCAGTACTTC
-	TRBV18	few	TRBJ2-1	CASSPPSGDEQFF	TGTGCCAGCTCACCACCGTCCGGGGATGAGCAGTTCTTC
-	TRBV18	-	TRBJ2-2	CASSPQGANTGELFF	TGTGCCAGCTCACCACAGGGCGCGAACACCGGGGAGCTGTTTTTT
TRBD1	TRBV11-2	-	TRBJ2-2	CASSLDLQGRKTGELFF	TGTGCCAGCAGCTTAGACCTACAGGGGAGAAAAACCGGGGAGCTGTTTTTT
TRBD1	TRBV7-2	-	TRBJ1-4	CASSSPGQTVTRDEKLFF	TGTGCCAGCAGTTCACCGGGACAGACAGTAACTAGGGATGAAAAACTGTTTTTT
-	TRBV2	-	TRBJ1-2	CASSDRTYGYTF	TGTGCCAGCAGCGACAGGACCTATGGCTACACCTTC
-	TRBV5-4	-	TRBJ2-7	CASSPDPHEQYF	TGTGCCAGCAGCCCGGACCCTCACGAGCAGTACTTC
-	TRBV9	-	TRBJ2-7	CASSVGGGTPGEQYF	TGTGCCAGCAGCGTAGGTGGTGGGACCCCGGGAGAGCAGTACTTC
TRBD1	TRBV7-9	-	TRBJ1-4	CASSRTGDNEKLFF	TGTGCCAGCAGCCGGACAGGGGATAATGAAAAACTGTTTTTT
TRBD2	TRBV5-1	-	TRBJ2-7	CASSLSLAGATYEQYF	TGCGCCAGCAGCTTGTCACTAGCGGGAGCTACCTACGAGCAGTACTTC
-	TRBV27	-	TRBJ2-2	CASSLYGAGIDTGELFF	TGTGCCAGCAGTTTATATGGGGCGGGAATAGACACCGGGGAGCTGTTTTTT
-	TRBV7-6	-	TRBJ1-1	CASSLEGPGGYTEAFF	TGTGCCAGCAGCTTAGAAGGGCCGGGAGGTTATACTGAAGCTTTCTTT
-	TRBV5-4	few	TRBJ1-2	CASTTRQENYGYTF	TGTGCCAGCACGACTCGCCAAGAAAACTATGGCTACACCTTC